Sequencing of this T cell receptor beta chain was carried out in a study of T cell responses to AZD1222 COVID-19 vaccine. CDR3 length: 13 residues. V lost 5 bases and J 8 bases, leaving 15 bases between the germline ends. Germline values: CDR1 MDHEN, CDR2 SYDVKM. Study-wide results and limits: It was only 6 or 7 AZD1222 recipients who were seropositive at baseline. After the peak T cell response, and only then, were repertoires sampled. Most donors were white British and more were female, and clonal diversity was possibly underestimated.

TCRdb's copy holds only in-frame clones and misses some; the assay was immunoSEQ multiplex PCR. This table holds roughly 150,000 clones, roughly 91% found once. A note on this clone: The target antigen is unknown.

The rearrangement uses TRBV28 and TRBJ1-2; D unclear. This TCR was sampled from an adult who received the AZD1222 COVID-19 vaccine. Sequenced material: peripheral blood, taken 28 days after the second AZD1222 dose. CDR3 DNA: TGTGCCAGCAGTGCCCAAGGGCTAGGGGGCTACACCTTC. Residues: CASSAQGLGGYTF.